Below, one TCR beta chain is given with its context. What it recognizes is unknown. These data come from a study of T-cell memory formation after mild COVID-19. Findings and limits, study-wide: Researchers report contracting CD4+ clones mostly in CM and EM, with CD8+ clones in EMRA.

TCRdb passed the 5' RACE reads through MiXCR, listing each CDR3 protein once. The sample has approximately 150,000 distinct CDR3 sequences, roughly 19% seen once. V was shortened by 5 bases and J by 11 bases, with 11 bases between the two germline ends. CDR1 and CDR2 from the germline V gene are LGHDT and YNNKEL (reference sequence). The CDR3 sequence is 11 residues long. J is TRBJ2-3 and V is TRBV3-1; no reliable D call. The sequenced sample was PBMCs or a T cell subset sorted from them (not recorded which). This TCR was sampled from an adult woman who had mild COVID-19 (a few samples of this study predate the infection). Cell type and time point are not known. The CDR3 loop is CASSSLGEQYF. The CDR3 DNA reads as TGTGCCAGCAGCTCCCTCGGCGAGCAGTATTTT.